These 23 T cell receptor beta chains were all obtained from the same sample, sequenced in a study of T-cell memory formation after mild COVID-19. TCRdb fed the 5' RACE reads into MiXCR, producing one record per CDR3 protein. This table holds 95,000 to 120,000 distinct CDR3 sequences, 15% to 20% found once. The sample taken for sequencing was PBMCs or a T cell subset sorted from them (not recorded which). The receptors originated from a man aged 18 to 29 who had mild COVID-19 (a few samples of this study predate the infection). Cell type and time point are not known.

CDR3 loop: CASSWGGSTDTQYF. The DNA for the CDR3 is TGTGCCAGCAGTTGGGGAGGAAGCACAGATACGCAGTATTTT. The V call is TRBV6-2 or TRBV6-3, the J call TRBJ2-3; possibly TRBD2 for D (6 bases). The V end was cut by 4 bases, the J end by 0 bases, with 8 bases between. The CDR3 is 14 amino acids. Germline values: CDR1 MNHEY, CDR2 SVGEGT.

This clonotype was found a few times. The CDR3 DNA follows: TGTGCCAGCAGCTTAAGTGGGGCGACGGAGACCCAGTACTTC. This gives the protein CASSLSGATETQYF. The rearrangement joins TRBV7-9 to TRBJ2-5; D perhaps matches TRBD1 (5 bases). The V gene's germline CDR1 is SEHNR and CDR2 FQNEAQ (reference sequence). Trimming shortened V by 2 bases and J by 5 bases, and 12 bases separated the two germline ends. The CDR3 runs to 14 residues.

J is TRBJ1-5 and V is TRBV19; the D gene is possibly TRBD1 (6 bases). CDR3 length: 15 residues. The germline gives CDR1 LNHDA, CDR2 SQIVND (reference sequence). Trimming removed 6 bases at V and 0 bases at J, with 12 bases between. The CDR3 region has the DNA TGTGCCAGTAGAAGCGGACAGTTTAGCAATCAGCCCCAGCATTTT. Translating it yields CASRSGQFSNQPQHF.

This chain uses TRBV12-3 or TRBV12-4 with TRBJ1-2, with D uncertain. The CDR3 totals 12 residues. The V end lost 4 bases, the J end lost 5 bases, and 8 bases lay between the germline ends. The CDR3 sequence: CASSWYGYGYTF. For the CDR3, the DNA is TGTGCCAGCAGTTGGTACGGTTATGGCTACACCTTC.

The V gene is TRBV4-1, the J gene TRBJ2-1, with 7 bases matching TRBD2. From germline, CDR1 is MGHRA and CDR2 YSYEKL. The V and J ends lost 0 bases and 9 bases, in that order; junction bases with no gene match: 8. The length of the CDR3 is 15 residues. CDR3 loop: CASSQEGLAVVEQFF. CDR3 bases: TGCGCCAGCAGCCAAGAAGGTCTAGCGGTGGTTGAGCAGTTCTTC.

This clonotype appeared a few times. V gene TRBV24-1 combines with J gene TRBJ1-1, with D unclear. This CDR3 region has 13 residues. Germline assignment: CDR1 KGHDR and CDR2 SFDVKD. The V and J ends lost 7 bases and 1 base respectively, with 9 bases between them. Here the CDR3 DNA reads TGTGCCACCAGGAATACAAGGAACACTGAAGCTTTCTTT. This gives the protein CATRNTRNTEAFF.

V and J are TRBV20-1 and TRBJ1-6; D perhaps matches TRBD1 (5 bases). V was shortened by 3 bases and J by 8 bases, with 14 bases between the two germline ends. This CDR3 region has 14 residues. Per germline, CDR1 DFQATT and CDR2 SNEGSKA (reference sequence). CDR3 DNA: TGCAGTGCTAGCCTTAGGGACGGATATTCACCCCTCCACTTT. This sequence encodes CSASLRDGYSPLHF.

This clonotype was observed a handful of times. The chain has TRBV3-1 and TRBJ1-1; D remains ambiguous. The CDR3 sequence is 12 residues long. Per the germline V gene, CDR1 is LGHDT and CDR2 is YNNKEL (reference sequence). V was cut by 7 bases and J by 4 bases, with 10 bases left in between. The CDR3 nucleotides read TGTGCCAGCACCCGAGCAGGCACTGAAGCTTTCTTT. Protein sequence: CASTRAGTEAFF.

V usage is TRBV30 and J usage is TRBJ2-7, with unresolved D. V was trimmed by 1 base and J by 7 bases, leaving 11 bases between them. This CDR3 is built from 12 residues. Germline CDR1 is GTSNPN and CDR2 is SVGIG (reference sequence). The CDR3 sequence: CAWSDPGWEQYF. In DNA, the CDR3 is TGTGCCTGGAGTGATCCCGGGTGGGAGCAGTACTTC.

Only a few counts were recorded for this clonotype. The chain carries TRBV10-3 and TRBJ2-7; D perhaps matches TRBD1 (5 bases). V was shortened by 10 bases and J by 7 bases, with 23 bases between the two germline ends. Germline CDR1 ENHRY, CDR2 SYGVKD. This CDR3 has 14 amino acids. CDR3 protein: CARLGQVSGWEQYF. CDR3 bases: TGTGCCAGGTTAGGGCAAGTTTCAGGGTGGGAGCAGTACTTC.

The chain couples TRBV7-9 to TRBJ2-6, with 7 bases identical to TRBD1. With 5 bases clipped from V and 0 bases from J, the junction kept 16 bases outside the gene matches. Germline V gene sequence: CDR1 SEHNR, CDR2 FQNEAQ (reference sequence). This CDR3 has 20 residues. For the CDR3, the DNA is TGTGCCAGCAGCCCAAGCTTACAGGGGCCCCTTTCCTCTGGGGCCAACGTCCTGACTTTC. Translating it yields CASSPSLQGPLSSGANVLTF.

This clonotype was observed at least ten times. The CDR3: CASRGPNTQYF. The CDR3 DNA follows: TGTGCCAGCAGAGGGCCTAATACGCAGTATTTT. This chain uses TRBV12-3 or TRBV12-4 with TRBJ2-3; D not resolved. This CDR3 is built from 11 residues. The V end lost 6 bases, the J end lost 7 bases, and 8 bases lay between the germline ends.

This clonotype is a singleton in its sample. The chain carries TRBV9 and TRBJ1-2; perhaps TRBD1 as D (6 bases). Trimming took off 2 bases at V and 0 bases at J, with 17 bases between the two ends. Germline CDR1 and CDR2: SGDLS and YYNGEE. This CDR3 has 17 residues. In nucleotides, the CDR3 is TGTGCCAGCAGCGTTGGGGCGACAGGACCTTCTAACTATGGCTACACCTTC. Translated: CASSVGATGPSNYGYTF.

The chain joins TRBV6-5 to TRBJ2-1; tentatively, D is TRBD2 (6 bases). The CDR3 runs to 13 residues. Per germline, CDR1 MNHEY and CDR2 SVGAGI. The germline V and J ends were trimmed by 6 bases and 10 bases, with 16 bases remaining between them. The CDR3 DNA is TGTGCCAGCAGCCGGGACTCCCTCTACGAGCAGTTCTTC. Encoded protein: CASSRDSLYEQFF.

This clonotype has more than one count but fewer than ten. The rearrangement links TRBV5-5 to TRBJ1-2; the D is unclear. The ends were cut back, 3 bases at V and 7 bases at J, with 16 bases in the middle. The CDR3 runs to 14 residues. Germline V gives CDR1 SGHKS, CDR2 YYEKEE (reference sequence). The DNA of the CDR3 is TGTGCCAGCAGCTCCTTTGACCGGTCAGGTGGCTACACCTTC. It is translated as CASSSFDRSGGYTF.

In its sample, this clonotype was seen a few times. The chain combines TRBV4-3 with TRBJ1-2; D is uncertain. V was clipped by 0 bases and J by 8 bases, with 13 bases between them. From germline, CDR1 is LGHNA and CDR2 YSLEER. This CDR3 has 14 amino acids. The CDR3 loop reads CASSQDISEGGYTF. The CDR3 nucleotides are TGCGCCAGCAGCCAAGATATCTCTGAGGGAGGCTACACCTTC.

The chain joins TRBV5-1 to TRBJ2-5; D may match TRBD1 or TRBD2 (5 bases each). Germline V CDR1 and CDR2: SGHRS, YFSETQ. This CDR3 is 13 amino acids long. The V end lost 1 base, the J end lost 5 bases, and 9 bases lay between the germline ends. The CDR3: CASSLLWGETQYF. As DNA, the CDR3 is TGCGCCAGCAGCTTGTTGTGGGGGGAGACCCAGTACTTC. Drawing the rest from reference TRBV5-1 and TRBJ2-5, the complete variable domain is KAGVTQTPRYLIKTRGQQVTLSCSPISGHRSVSWYQQTPGQGLQFLFEYFSETQRNKGNFPGRFSGRQFSNSRSEMNVSTLELGDSALYLCASSLLWGETQYFGPGTRLLVL.

This clonotype was seen a handful of times. The chain has TRBV5-1 and TRBJ2-3; 8 nucleotides align to TRBD2. Trimming at V came to 7 bases and at J to 0 bases, leaving 10 bases not matched to a gene. From germline, CDR1 is SGHRS and CDR2 YFSETQ. This CDR3 has 16 residues. Here the CDR3 reads CASGWGAGVSTDTQYF. Here the CDR3 DNA reads TGCGCCAGCGGCTGGGGAGCGGGAGTAAGCACAGATACGCAGTATTTT.

The rearrangement links TRBV7-9 to TRBJ2-6, with D possibly TRBD1 on 6 matching bases. Germline V gene sequence: CDR1 SEHNR, CDR2 FQNEAQ (reference sequence). This CDR3 spans 16 amino acids. Trimming removed 4 bases at V and 4 bases at J, with 14 bases between. The DNA of the CDR3 is TGTGCCAGCAGCTCCCCTAGGGGGTACGGGGCCAACGTCCTGACTTTC. This codes for CASSSPRGYGANVLTF.

The V gene is TRBV20-1, the J gene TRBJ1-1; no clear D. Trimming pared 0 bases from V and 4 bases from J, leaving 12 bases between. The germline gives CDR1 DFQATT, CDR2 SNEGSKA (reference sequence). There are 14 residues in the CDR3. The CDR3 protein is CSARDPARSTEAFF. Written as DNA, the CDR3 is TGCAGTGCTAGAGACCCGGCCAGGTCCACTGAAGCTTTCTTT.

This clonotype has only a few counts. CDR3 sequence reads: CSADLTRGGPGTQYF. The CDR3 bases are TGCAGTGCCGACTTAACTCGGGGGGGCCCAGGGACCCAGTACTTC. J is TRBJ2-5 and V is TRBV20-1; 8 nucleotides align to TRBD2. Germline CDR1 is DFQATT and CDR2 is SNEGSKA (reference sequence). There are 15 residues in the CDR3. V gave up 6 bases and J gave up 7 bases; unmatched junction bases: 16.

Only one count was recorded for this clonotype. This sequence joins TRBV7-2 and TRBJ2-7, with 9 bases identical to TRBD2. The V and J ends lost 8 bases and 5 bases, in that order; junction bases with no gene match: 10. The CDR3 totals 14 residues. Germline CDR1 SGHTA, CDR2 FQGNSA. The CDR3 reads CASARGSGGHEQYF. CDR3 bases: TGTGCCAGCGCCCGTGGTAGCGGGGGCCACGAGCAGTACTTC. The complete variable domain, with remaining parts taken from reference TRBV7-2 and TRBJ2-7, reads GAGVSQSPSNKVTEKGKDVELRCDPISGHTALYWYRQSLGQGLEFLIYFQGNSAPDKSGLPSDRFSAERTGGSVSTLTIQRTQQEDSAVYLCASARGSGGHEQYFGPGTRLTVT.

This clonotype turned up a few times. The rearrangement uses TRBV2 and TRBJ1-3; maybe TRBD1 (6 bases). V dropped 7 bases and J dropped 0 bases, with 10 bases sitting between them. CDR1 is SNHLY, CDR2 FYNNEI, per germline. The CDR3 length is 14 residues. The CDR3 here is CASKTGFSGNTIYF. CDR3 in DNA: TGTGCCAGCAAGACAGGCTTCTCTGGAAACACCATATATTTT.